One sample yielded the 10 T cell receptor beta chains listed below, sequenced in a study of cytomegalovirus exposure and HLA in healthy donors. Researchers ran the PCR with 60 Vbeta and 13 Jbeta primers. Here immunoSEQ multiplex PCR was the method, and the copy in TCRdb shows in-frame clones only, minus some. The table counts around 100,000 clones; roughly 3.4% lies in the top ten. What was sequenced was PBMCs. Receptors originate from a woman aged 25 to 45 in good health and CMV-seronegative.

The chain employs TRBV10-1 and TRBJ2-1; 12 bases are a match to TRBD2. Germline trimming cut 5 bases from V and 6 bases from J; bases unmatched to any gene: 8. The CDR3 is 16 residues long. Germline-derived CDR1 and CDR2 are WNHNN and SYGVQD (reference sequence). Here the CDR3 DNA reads TGCGCCAGCAGTTCAAGACTAGCGGGAGCGGGCAATGAGCAGTTCTTC. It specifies CASSSRLAGAGNEQFF.

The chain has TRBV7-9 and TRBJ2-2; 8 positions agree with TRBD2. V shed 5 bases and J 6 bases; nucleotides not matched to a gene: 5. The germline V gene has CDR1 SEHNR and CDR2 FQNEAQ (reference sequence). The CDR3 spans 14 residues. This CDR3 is CASSDGGAAGELFF. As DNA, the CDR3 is TGTGCCAGCAGCGACGGGGGGGCCGCCGGGGAGCTGTTTTTT.

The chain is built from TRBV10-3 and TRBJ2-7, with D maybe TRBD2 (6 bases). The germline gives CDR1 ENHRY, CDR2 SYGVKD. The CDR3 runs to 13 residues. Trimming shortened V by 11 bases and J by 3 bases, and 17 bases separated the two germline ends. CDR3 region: CASKEGSDYEQYF. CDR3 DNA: TGTGCCTCCAAGGAGGGCAGTGACTACGAGCAGTACTTC.

The CDR3 DNA reads as TGTGCCAGCAGTCGACAGGGGACGAACACCGGGGAGCTGTTTTTT. Protein: CASSRQGTNTGELFF. This chain uses TRBV28 with TRBJ2-2; TRBD1 aligns across 8 bases. In germline, CDR1 is MDHEN, CDR2 SYDVKM. CDR3 length: 15 residues. V dropped 5 bases and J dropped 0; count of bases not matched to a gene: 2.

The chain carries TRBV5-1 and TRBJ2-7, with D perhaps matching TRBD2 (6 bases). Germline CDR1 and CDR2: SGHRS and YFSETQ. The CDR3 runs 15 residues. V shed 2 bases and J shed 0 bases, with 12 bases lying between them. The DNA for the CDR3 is TGCGCCAGCAGCTTTGGCGGGGCCCTCTCCTACGAGCAGTACTTC. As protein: CASSFGGALSYEQYF.

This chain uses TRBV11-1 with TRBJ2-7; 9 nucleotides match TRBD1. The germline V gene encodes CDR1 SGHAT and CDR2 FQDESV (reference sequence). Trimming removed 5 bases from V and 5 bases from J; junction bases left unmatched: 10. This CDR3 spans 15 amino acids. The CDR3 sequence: CASSEPWTGVDEQYF. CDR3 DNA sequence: TGTGCCAGCAGCGAGCCATGGACAGGGGTGGACGAGCAGTACTTC.

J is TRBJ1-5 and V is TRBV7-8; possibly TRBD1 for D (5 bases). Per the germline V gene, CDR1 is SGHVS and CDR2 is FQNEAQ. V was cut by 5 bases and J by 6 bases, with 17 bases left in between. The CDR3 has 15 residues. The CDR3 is CASSPAGRMSQPQHF. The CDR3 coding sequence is TGTGCCAGCAGCCCAGCGGGACGGATGTCTCAGCCCCAGCATTTT.

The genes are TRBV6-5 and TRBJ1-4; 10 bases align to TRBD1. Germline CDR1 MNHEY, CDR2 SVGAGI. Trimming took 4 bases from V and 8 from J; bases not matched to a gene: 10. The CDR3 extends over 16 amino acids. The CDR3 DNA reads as TGTGCCAGCAGTTTTCGACCCGGGACAGGGGACGAAAAACTGTTTTTT. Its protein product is CASSFRPGTGDEKLFF.

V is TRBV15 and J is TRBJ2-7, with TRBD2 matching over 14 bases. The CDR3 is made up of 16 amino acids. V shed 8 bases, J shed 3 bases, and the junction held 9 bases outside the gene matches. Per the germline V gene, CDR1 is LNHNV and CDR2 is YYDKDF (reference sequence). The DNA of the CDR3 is TGTGCCACCCACCCCGGGACTAGCGGGAGAGTCTACGAGCAGTACTTC. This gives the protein CATHPGTSGRVYEQYF.

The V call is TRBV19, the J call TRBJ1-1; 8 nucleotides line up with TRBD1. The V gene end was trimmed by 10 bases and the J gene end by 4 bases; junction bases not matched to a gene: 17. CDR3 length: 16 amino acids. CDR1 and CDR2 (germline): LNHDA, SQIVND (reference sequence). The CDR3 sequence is CATSPLWDRSVTEAFF. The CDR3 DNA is TGTGCCACCTCCCCCCTATGGGACAGGTCCGTCACTGAAGCTTTCTTT.